Following are 19 T cell receptor beta chains from one sample sequenced in a study of CD8 T cells in Susac syndrome. Random hexamers were used to reverse transcribe an amount of roughly 0.5 to 1 ug RNA. TCRdb redid the calling of the immunoSEQ multiplex PCR reads with MiXCR, one entry per CDR3 protein. The sample records 150,000 to 250,000 distinct CDR3 sequences, about 95% being singletons. Sequenced input: CD4+ T cells from PBMCs. The origin of the receptors is a human donor with multiple sclerosis.

V and J are TRBV12-5 and TRBJ2-2; the D is unclear. Trimming removed 0 bases at V and 7 bases at J, with 3 bases between. The germline CDR1 and CDR2 sequences are LGHNT and FRNRAP. This CDR3 spans 12 amino acids. CDR3 nucleotides: TGTGCTAGTGGTTTGGTAGTCGGGGAGCTGTTTTTT. Translation: CASGLVVGELFF.

The chain combines TRBV7-2 with TRBJ1-1; a weak D match, TRBD1 (6 bases). Germline V gene lookup returns CDR1 SGHTA and CDR2 FQGNSA. V shed 6 bases and J shed 6 bases, with 17 bases lying between them. The CDR3 has 14 amino acids. This CDR3 is CASSKGGARAEAFF. The CDR3 DNA follows: TGTGCCAGCAGTAAGGGGGGTGCCAGGGCTGAAGCTTTCTTT.

The rearrangement uses TRBV14 and TRBJ2-5; D uncertain. Germline CDR1 and CDR2: SGHDN and FVKESK. This CDR3 is built from 15 residues. The ends were cut back, 2 bases at V and 8 bases at J, with 18 bases in the middle. CDR3 loop: CASSQRITRVETQYF. The CDR3, as DNA: TGTGCCAGCAGCCAACGGATCACCCGGGTAGAAACCCAGTACTTC.

Written as DNA, the CDR3 is TGCGCCAGCAGCCAAGCAGTTGCTAACTATGGCTACACCTTC. Its protein product is CASSQAVANYGYTF. V and J are TRBV4-1 and TRBJ1-2; D gene uncertain. The germline V gene encodes CDR1 MGHRA and CDR2 YSYEKL. V was cut by 1 base and J by 0 bases, with 6 bases left in between. This CDR3 region has 14 residues.

DNA of the CDR3: TGTGCCAGCAGTGACTCCCCCGGCGGGGAAGGTGGCTACACCTTC. It translates to CASSDSPGGEGGYTF. V usage is TRBV25-1 and J usage is TRBJ1-2; D gene uncertain. The CDR3 runs to 15 residues. Germline CDR1 is MGHDK and CDR2 is SYGVNS. V lost 3 bases and J 7 bases, leaving 18 bases between the germline ends.

This chain uses TRBV11-2 with TRBJ1-1; D gene unclear. The CDR3 runs 15 residues. The germline gives CDR1 SGHAT, CDR2 FQNNGV. With 2 bases removed from V and 6 bases from J, the gap between germline ends came to 16 bases. The CDR3 sequence: CASSLRTGRLAEAFF. CDR3 coding DNA: TGTGCCAGCAGCTTACGGACGGGCAGGTTGGCTGAAGCTTTCTTT. Using reference TRBV11-2 and TRBJ1-1 for the parts outside the CDR3, the full variable domain is EAGVAQSPRYKIIEKRQSVAFWCNPISGHATLYWYQQILGQGPKLLIQFQNNGVVDDSQLPKDRFSAERLKGVDSTLKIQPAKLEDSAVYLCASSLRTGRLAEAFFGQGTRLTVV.

The chain has TRBV4-1 and TRBJ1-5; D remains ambiguous. Germline loops: CDR1 MGHRA, CDR2 YSYEKL. This CDR3 is built from 12 residues. V dropped 1 base and J dropped 9 bases, with 7 bases sitting between them. In nucleotides, the CDR3 is TGCGCCAGCAGCCAAGGGGCAAGGCCCCAGCATTTT. It is translated as CASSQGARPQHF.

In this sample, this clonotype turned up once. The genes are TRBV29-1 and TRBJ2-5, with TRBD2 identical over 7 bases. The CDR3 contains 14 residues. Germline V gives CDR1 SQVTM, CDR2 ANQGSEA. J was trimmed by 0 bases and V by 1 base; bases with no gene match: 2. The CDR3 protein is CSVEALADQETQYF. The CDR3 DNA reads TGCAGCGTTGAAGCCCTAGCGGACCAAGAGACCCAGTACTTC.

J is TRBJ1-1 and V is TRBV12-3 or TRBV12-4; D possibly corresponds to TRBD1 (5 bases). This CDR3 spans 15 amino acids. Trimming removed 5 bases at V and 8 bases at J, with 21 bases between. The CDR3 here is CASSPRDGGIVEAFF. In DNA form, the CDR3 reads TGTGCCAGCAGTCCAAGGGACGGGGGGATTGTGGAAGCTTTCTTT.

V is TRBV24-1 and J is TRBJ2-1; 7 bases line up with TRBD2. The CDR3 is 13 amino acids. Looked up from germline, CDR1 is KGHDR and CDR2 is SFDVKD. Germline trimming cut 5 bases from V and 9 bases from J; bases unmatched to any gene: 6. Written as DNA, the CDR3 is TGTGCCACCAGTGCGGGAGGAAAGGGTGAGCAGTTCTTC. This codes for CATSAGGKGEQFF.

This clonotype was observed a single time. This rearrangement joins TRBV20-1 to TRBJ2-1; D is possibly TRBD1 (5 bases). The germline gives CDR1 DFQATT, CDR2 SNEGSKA (reference sequence). The CDR3 spans 17 residues. Between the trimmed V and J ends, which lost 5 bases and 0 bases, there was a span of 20 bases. CDR3 sequence (DNA): TGCAGTGCTGAGTCTTGGGGCGCCTTAAACTCCTACAATGAGCAGTTCTTC. Its translation: CSAESWGALNSYNEQFF.

This chain links TRBV9 with TRBJ2-5; 11 bases match TRBD2. The V gene end was trimmed by 4 bases and the J gene end by 2 bases; junction bases not matched to a gene: 7. CDR1 and CDR2 from the germline V gene are SGDLS and YYNGEE. The CDR3 contains 16 residues. The CDR3 DNA follows: TGTGCCAGCAGCCCGCGGGCTAGCGGGAGGCAAGAGACCCAGTACTTC. This gives the protein CASSPRASGRQETQYF.

The chain is built from TRBV5-6 and TRBJ2-3; weak D call: TRBD1 (5 bases). With 2 bases removed from V and 1 base from J, the gap between germline ends came to 11 bases. Germline loops: CDR1 SGHDT, CDR2 YYEEEE. This CDR3 region has 15 residues. The CDR3 loop reads CASSFTGVGTDTQYF. As DNA, the CDR3 is TGTGCCAGCAGCTTCACAGGTGTGGGCACAGATACGCAGTATTTT.

V is TRBV7-6 and J is TRBJ1-6; the D gene is possibly TRBD1 (5 bases). The V gene lost 2 bases and the J gene lost 8 bases, with 10 bases spanning the gap. The CDR3 covers 14 residues. Germline loops: CDR1 SGHVS, CDR2 FNYEAQ. The CDR3, as DNA: TGTGCCAGCAGCTTACGCAGGGTGGATTCACCCCTCCACTTT. It is translated as CASSLRRVDSPLHF.

This chain uses TRBV7-2 with TRBJ2-7, with 7 bases lining up with TRBD2. This CDR3 contains 14 residues. CDR1 and CDR2 (germline): SGHTA, FQGNSA. The V segment lost 5 bases and the J segment 6 bases; nucleotides outside the gene matches: 10. The CDR3, as DNA: TGTGCCAGCAGCCCGGGGAGGGTGTTCTTCGAGCAGTACTTC. Translated: CASSPGRVFFEQYF.

The sample holds one count of this clonotype. The rearrangement joins TRBV3-1 to TRBJ1-4, with D hard to call. Trimming shortened V by 1 base and J by 6 bases, and 12 bases separated the two germline ends. Germline CDR1 reads LGHDT; CDR2 reads YNNKEL (reference sequence). The CDR3 is 15 amino acids. DNA of the CDR3: TGTGCCAGCAGCCAAGTCAGTGGTCCGCATGAAAAACTGTTTTTT. This translates into CASSQVSGPHEKLFF.

The chain combines TRBV30 with TRBJ1-4; possible D gene TRBD1, 6 bases. This CDR3 region has 14 residues. Germline V gives CDR1 GTSNPN, CDR2 SVGIG (reference sequence). The germline V and J ends were trimmed by 2 bases and 6 bases, with 13 bases remaining between them. CDR3 nucleotides: TGTGCCTGGAGTCTGGAGGGGGTAGATGAAAAACTGTTTTTT. It encodes CAWSLEGVDEKLFF.

The CDR3 is CSVQGVPNEKLFF. For the CDR3, the DNA is TGCAGCGTACAGGGGGTACCTAATGAAAAACTGTTTTTT. This chain joins TRBV29-1 and TRBJ1-4, with 8 bases fitting TRBD1. CDR1 is SQVTM and CDR2 is ANQGSEA in the germline V gene. J lost 3 bases, V lost 6 bases, and 3 bases had no gene match. This CDR3 contains 13 residues. The full variable domain, in which reference TRBV29-1 and TRBJ1-4 provide the parts outside the CDR3, is SAVISQKPSRDICQRGTSLTIQCQVDSQVTMMFWYRQQPGQSLTLIATANQGSEATYESGFVIDKFPISRPNLTFSTLTVSNMSPEDSSIYLCSVQGVPNEKLFFGSGTQLSVL.

The rearrangement links TRBV12-3 or TRBV12-4 to TRBJ2-1; perhaps TRBD2 as D (6 bases). The CDR3 totals 15 residues. V was cut by 7 bases and J by 0 bases, with 13 bases left in between. The chain's CDR3 is CASTGEKLSYNEQFF. CDR3 bases: TGTGCCAGCACGGGGGAGAAGCTCTCCTACAATGAGCAGTTCTTC.